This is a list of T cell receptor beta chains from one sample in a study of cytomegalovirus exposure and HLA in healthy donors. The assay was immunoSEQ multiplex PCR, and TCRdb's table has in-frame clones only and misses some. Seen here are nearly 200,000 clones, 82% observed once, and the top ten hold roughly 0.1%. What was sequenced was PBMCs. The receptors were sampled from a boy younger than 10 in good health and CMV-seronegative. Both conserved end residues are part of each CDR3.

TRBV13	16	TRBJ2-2	CASSSGTGANTGELFF
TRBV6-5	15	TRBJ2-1	CASSSTGTDGNEQFF
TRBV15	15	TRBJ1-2	CATSRGAEGAGGYTF
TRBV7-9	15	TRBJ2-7	CASSPEDRGPLEQYF
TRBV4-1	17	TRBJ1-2	CASSHPLGRDSNYGYTF
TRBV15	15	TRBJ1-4	CATSSQTGLEEKLFF
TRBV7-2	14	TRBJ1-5	CASSMDRGSEPQHF
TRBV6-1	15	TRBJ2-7	CASSELGTSGGEQYF
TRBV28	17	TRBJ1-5	CASSFFGRQSSNQPQHF
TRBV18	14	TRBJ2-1	CASSPPRSPPVQVF
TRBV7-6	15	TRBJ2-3	CASSPMGGFTDTQYF
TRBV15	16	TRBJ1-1	CATSREPRQGNTEAVF
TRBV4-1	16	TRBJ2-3	CASSQVGRLVADTQYF
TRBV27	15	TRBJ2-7	CASSLSPAGTYEQYF
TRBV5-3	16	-	CARSFLAAGRGYEQYF
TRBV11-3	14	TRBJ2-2	CASSLEAGARELFF
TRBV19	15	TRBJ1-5	CASSGGEYPQAAQHF
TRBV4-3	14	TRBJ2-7	CASSQGAGGREQYF
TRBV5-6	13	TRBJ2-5	CASSPDSRETQYF
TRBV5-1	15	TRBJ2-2	CASSLDPVNTGELFF
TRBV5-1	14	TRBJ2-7	CASSLGDRAYEQYF
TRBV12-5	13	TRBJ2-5	CASGSTGKETQYF
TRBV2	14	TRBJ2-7	CASSEQGASYEQYF
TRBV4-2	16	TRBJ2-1	CASSPVGGSSYNEQFF
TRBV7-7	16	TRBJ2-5	CASTPGLAGGQETQYF
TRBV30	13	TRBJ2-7	CAWSVSGSYEQYF
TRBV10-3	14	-	CAISGDGGHYEQYF
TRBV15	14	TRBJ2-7	CATSWGRFGYEQYF
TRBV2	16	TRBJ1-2	CASTRGLAGSNYGYTF
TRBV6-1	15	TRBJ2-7	CASSEMGQGSYEQYF
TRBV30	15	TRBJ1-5	CAWSVGTGGRQPQHF
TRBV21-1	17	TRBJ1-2	CASSARGQGGSNYGYTF
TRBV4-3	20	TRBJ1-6	CASSQELAGTGLDANSPLHF
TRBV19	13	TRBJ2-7	CASSPGRDYEQYF
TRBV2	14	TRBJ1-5	CASSEDRIYQPQHF
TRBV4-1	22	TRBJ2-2	CASSQDPSPRTSGGDIGGELFF
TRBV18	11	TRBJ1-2	CASSPTNGYTF
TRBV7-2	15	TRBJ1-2	CASSWGVKGTGGYTF
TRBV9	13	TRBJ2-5	CASSVAPQETQYF
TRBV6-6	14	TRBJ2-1	CASVQRTGLNEQFF
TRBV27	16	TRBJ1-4	CASSSLRQGHGEKLFF
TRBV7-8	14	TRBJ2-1	CASSLGGGDDEQFF
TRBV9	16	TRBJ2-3	CASSAAGTSGTDTQYF
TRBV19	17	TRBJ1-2	CASATLPGQGLPGGYTF
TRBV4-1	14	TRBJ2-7	CASSPSAGTYEQYF
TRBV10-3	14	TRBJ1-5	CAISAGGASQPQHF
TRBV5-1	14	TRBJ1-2	CASSETGVYSGYTF
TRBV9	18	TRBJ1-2	CASSRGPVPTDRAVGYTF
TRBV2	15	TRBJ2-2	CASSRTGVVLGELFF
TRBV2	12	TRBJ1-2	CASSDDRSGYTF
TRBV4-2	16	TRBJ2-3	CASSQEEGLGADTQYF
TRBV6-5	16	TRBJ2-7	CASSYSGQGQTYEQYF
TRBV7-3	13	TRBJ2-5	CASSLIPQETQYF
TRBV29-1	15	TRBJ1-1	CSVGWRPGMDTEAFF
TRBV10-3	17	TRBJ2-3	CAISSQPPGQGTDTQYF
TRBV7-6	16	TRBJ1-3	CASSPFEAVSGNTIYF
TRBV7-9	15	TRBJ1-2	CASSLPQGKNYGYTF